Below are 15 T cell receptor beta chains sequenced from a single sample in a study of OX40 agonist ivuxolimab in advanced cancers. Libraries were prepared through the immunoSEQ multiplex PCR assay. The table was pulled from immuneACCESS by TCRdb, which kept in-frame rearrangements only. Such tables lose some clones; where checked, under half of the loss comes from unresolved V genes, and the rest has no known cause. The sample contains about 76,000 clones, around 87% of them found a single time. The ten largest clones represent under 3% of the sample. Material: CD4+ or CD8+ T cells sorted from blood, obtained in a trial of the OX40 agonist ivuxolimab. Source of these receptors: an adult with an advanced solid tumor such as melanoma, head and neck, liver or kidney cancer.

The chain joins TRBV6-1 to TRBJ2-3; D is perhaps TRBD1 or TRBD2 (5 bases each). Germline CDR1 MNHNS, CDR2 SASEGT. The length of the CDR3 is 16 residues. V lost 0 bases and J 4 bases, leaving 14 bases between the germline ends. The CDR3 spells CASSEAPGPPSDTQYF. In DNA form, the CDR3 reads TGTGCCAGCAGTGAAGCCCCGGGACCCCCTTCAGATACGCAGTATTTT.

The rearrangement joins TRBV6-6 to TRBJ2-1; 10 bases map to TRBD2. V shed 6 bases, J shed 10 bases, and the junction held 3 bases outside the gene matches. Germline V gives CDR1 MNHNY, CDR2 SVGAGI (reference sequence). The CDR3 runs to 12 residues. The CDR3 loop is CASRLTSGEQFF. CDR3 bases: TGTGCCAGCAGACTGACTAGCGGGGAGCAGTTCTTC.

In nucleotides, the CDR3 is TGCGCCAGCAGCCAAGATCGGTCGGACAATCGGCGAGCTTTCTTT. Translated, it gives CASSQDRSDNRRAFF. The chain uses TRBV4-1 and TRBJ1-1, with D possibly TRBD1 on 5 matching bases. V was trimmed by 0 bases and J by 10 bases, leaving 18 bases between them. This CDR3 region has 15 residues. CDR1 and CDR2 from the germline V gene are MGHRA and YSYEKL.

The chain has TRBV27 and TRBJ2-1; D is possibly TRBD1 or TRBD2 (5 bases each). The germline V gene has CDR1 MNHEY and CDR2 SMNVEV (reference sequence). V was clipped by 7 bases and J by 3 bases, with 13 bases between them. The CDR3 runs 14 residues. The CDR3: CASNSWGNYNEQFF. The DNA of the CDR3 is TGTGCCAGCAACTCCTGGGGGAACTACAATGAGCAGTTCTTC.

The chain joins TRBV6-6 to TRBJ2-7, with 7 bases fitting TRBD1. The junction had 6 bases not matched to a gene; V was cut back by 0 bases and J by 4 bases. The CDR3 has 15 amino acids. CDR1 and CDR2 (germline): MNHNY, SVGAGI (reference sequence). The CDR3 DNA reads TGTGCCAGCAGTTACTCGAATTCAGGGGGTTACGAGCAGTACTTC. Protein product: CASSYSNSGGYEQYF.

This chain joins TRBV7-9 and TRBJ2-5; 11 bases are shared with TRBD2. From germline, CDR1 is SEHNR and CDR2 FQNEAQ (reference sequence). After removal of 5 bases from V and 1 base from J, the junction contained 12 bases not matched to a gene. The CDR3 has 18 amino acids. CDR3 loop: CASSPGLAGGGGQETQYF. CDR3 DNA sequence: TGTGCCAGCAGCCCGGGCCTAGCGGGGGGCGGGGGCCAAGAGACCCAGTACTTC.

The chain couples TRBV19 to TRBJ1-6, with 9 bases identical to TRBD1. J was trimmed by 9 bases and V by 4 bases; bases with no gene match: 10. This CDR3 spans 16 amino acids. The germline gives CDR1 LNHDA, CDR2 SQIVND (reference sequence). The CDR3 loop reads CASSTYGTGLISPLHF. CDR3 DNA: TGTGCCAGTAGTACTTACGGGACAGGGTTAATTTCACCCCTCCACTTT. The full variable domain, completed using reference TRBV19 and TRBJ1-6, is DGGITQSPKYLFRKEGQNVTLSCEQNLNHDAMYWYRQDPGQGLRLIYYSQIVNDFQKGDIAEGYSVSREKKESFPLTVTSAQKNPTAFYLCASSTYGTGLISPLHFGNGTRLTVT.

The V call is TRBV18, the J call TRBJ2-5; TRBD2 agrees at 8 bases. The CDR3 totals 16 residues. The ends lost 1 base at V and 2 bases at J; junction bases unmatched: 6. In germline, CDR1 is KGHSH, CDR2 LQKENI. CDR3 residues: CASSPLDAGGQETQYF. DNA for the CDR3: TGTGCCAGCTCACCACTTGACGCGGGGGGACAAGAGACCCAGTACTTC.

The gene calls are TRBV7-2 and TRBJ1-2; D possibly corresponds to TRBD1 (5 bases). This CDR3 is 14 amino acids long. Trimming removed 2 bases from V and 6 bases from J, with 13 bases in between. Germline V gene sequence: CDR1 SGHTA, CDR2 FQGNSA. The CDR3 sequence: CASSLRGTDNGYTF. In DNA form, the CDR3 reads TGTGCCAGCAGCTTAAGAGGGACGGATAATGGCTACACCTTC.

The chain has TRBV2 and TRBJ2-2; the match to TRBD2 covers 12 bases. V was pared by 6 bases and J by 1 base, with 0 bases of the junction left unmatched. The germline V gene encodes CDR1 SNHLY and CDR2 FYNNEI. The CDR3 is made up of 15 amino acids. As DNA, the CDR3 is TGTGCCAGCAGGACTAGCGGGGGGAACACCGGGGAGCTGTTTTTT. Protein: CASRTSGGNTGELFF.

This chain connects TRBV10-3 to TRBJ1-1; D perhaps matches TRBD1 (5 bases). V lost 0 bases and J 3 bases, leaving 8 bases between the germline ends. CDR3 length: 14 residues. The V gene's germline CDR1 is ENHRY and CDR2 SYGVKD. DNA of the CDR3: TGTGCCATCAGTGAGTCGGGGGGGTACACTGAAGCTTTCTTT. It translates to CAISESGGYTEAFF.

This clone turned up a few times. The rearrangement links TRBV28 to TRBJ1-5; 10 bases agree with TRBD1. The CDR3 consists of 17 residues. V was pared by 5 bases and J by 7 bases, with 14 bases of the junction left unmatched. CDR1 and CDR2 (germline): MDHEN, SYDVKM. CDR3 region: CASSNLWTGGMGQPQHF. The CDR3 bases are TGTGCCAGCAGTAATTTATGGACAGGGGGAATGGGGCAGCCCCAGCATTTT.

V gene TRBV14 combines with J gene TRBJ2-5; D might be TRBD1 (5 bases). The V gene lost 2 bases and the J gene lost 4 bases, with 14 bases spanning the gap. Germline CDR1 reads SGHDN; CDR2 reads FVKESK. This CDR3 region has 15 residues. This chain's CDR3 is CASSQLRGTGETQYF. Here the CDR3 DNA reads TGTGCCAGCAGCCAATTAAGGGGAACGGGAGAGACCCAGTACTTC.

The chain is built from TRBV19 and TRBJ2-5, with 14 bases fitting TRBD2. The CDR3 contains 18 residues. Germline assignment: CDR1 LNHDA and CDR2 SQIVND (reference sequence). The V gene end was trimmed by 6 bases and the J gene end by 2 bases; junction bases not matched to a gene: 11. This chain's CDR3 is CASSYSRTSGGSQETQYF. The DNA for the CDR3 is TGTGCCAGTAGCTATTCAAGGACTAGCGGGGGGTCTCAAGAGACCCAGTACTTC.

CDR3 amino acids: CASSLAGTTQETQYF. The CDR3 coding sequence is TGTGCCAGCAGCTTAGCCGGGACTACACAAGAGACCCAGTACTTC. V gene TRBV7-2 combines with J gene TRBJ2-5; 7 bases match TRBD2. This CDR3 region has 15 residues. Germline V CDR1 and CDR2: SGHTA, FQGNSA. The V gene end was trimmed by 0 bases and the J gene end by 2 bases; junction bases not matched to a gene: 3. Filled out from reference TRBV7-2 and TRBJ2-5, the complete variable domain reads GAGVSQSPSNKVTEKGKDVELRCDPISGHTALYWYRQSLGQGLEFLIYFQGNSAPDKSGLPSDRFSAERTGGSVSTLTIQRTQQEDSAVYLCASSLAGTTQETQYFGPGTRLLVL.